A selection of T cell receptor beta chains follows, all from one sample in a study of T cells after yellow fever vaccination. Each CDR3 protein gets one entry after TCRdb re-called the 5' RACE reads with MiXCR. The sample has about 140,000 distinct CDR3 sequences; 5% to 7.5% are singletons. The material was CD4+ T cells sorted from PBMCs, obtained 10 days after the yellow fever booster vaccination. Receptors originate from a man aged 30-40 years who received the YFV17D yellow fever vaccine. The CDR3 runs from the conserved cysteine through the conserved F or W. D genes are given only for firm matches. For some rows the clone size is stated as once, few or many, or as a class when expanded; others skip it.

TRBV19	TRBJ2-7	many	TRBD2	TGTGCCAGTAGTCCGGGGACTAGCGGGAGAACTCGCGAGCAGTACTTC	CASSPGTSGRTREQYF
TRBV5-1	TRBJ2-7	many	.	TGCGCCAGCAGCTTAGCTGATACAGGGTCCCGCGAGCAGTACTTC	CASSLADTGSREQYF
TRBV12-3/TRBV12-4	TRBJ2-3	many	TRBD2	TGTGCCAGCGCCCCGGGGGGAGTAGGCACAGATACGCAGTATTTT	CASAPGGVGTDTQYF
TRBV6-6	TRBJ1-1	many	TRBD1	TGTGCCAGCAGGTCGACAGGGGAGACTGAAGCTTTCTTT	CASRSTGETEAFF
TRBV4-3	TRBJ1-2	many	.	TGCGCCAGCAGCCAAGAAGTTTGGCAGGGTTATGGCTACACCTTC	CASSQEVWQGYGYTF
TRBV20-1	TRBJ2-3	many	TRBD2	TGCAGTGCTAGTGGGACTAGCGGCCCAGATACGCAGTATTTT	CSASGTSGPDTQYF
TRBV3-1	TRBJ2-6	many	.	TGTGCCAGCAGCCAAGTTTACGCGTTCTCTGGGGCCAACGTCCTGACTTTC	CASSQVYAFSGANVLTF
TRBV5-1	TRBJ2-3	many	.	TGCGCCAGCAGAGTTAGCCCAGTCGCAGATACGCAGTATTTT	CASRVSPVADTQYF
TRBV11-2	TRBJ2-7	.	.	TGTGCCAGCAGCTTAGGACCGACACCCTACAAGCAGTACTTC	CASSLGPTPYKQYF
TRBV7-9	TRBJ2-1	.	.	TGTGCCAGCAGCTTAGATGCCGGCGGTGAGCAGTTCTTC	CASSLDAGGEQFF
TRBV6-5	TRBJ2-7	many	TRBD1	TGTGCCAGCAGTTACGGGGGGACAGGGGGAGCCTCCTACGAGCAGTACTTC	CASSYGGTGGASYEQYF
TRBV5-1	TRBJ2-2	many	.	TGCGCCAGCAGCTTGTGGGGGGACACCGGGGAGCTGTTTTTT	CASSLWGDTGELFF
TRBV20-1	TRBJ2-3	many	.	TGCAGTGCTAGAGATCTGCTAGCGAGCACAGATACGCAGTATTTT	CSARDLLASTDTQYF
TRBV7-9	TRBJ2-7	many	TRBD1	TGTGCCAGCAGCGAGGGCAGGGGGCGCTTCGAGCAGTACTTC	CASSEGRGRFEQYF
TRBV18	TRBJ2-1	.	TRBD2	TGTGCCAGCTCACCTGAACTAGCGGGAAGTGAGCAGTTCTTC	CASSPELAGSEQFF
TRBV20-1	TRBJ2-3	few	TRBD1	TGCAGTGCTAGCGAGAGTCAGGGGGCACTCACAGATACGCAGTATTTT	CSASESQGALTDTQYF
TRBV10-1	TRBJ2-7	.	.	TGCGCCAGCCTCGCGTCCGGTTCCTACGAGCAGTACTTC	CASLASGSYEQYF
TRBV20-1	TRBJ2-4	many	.	TGCAGTGCTAACCGGGACTTCTATAAAAACATTCAGTACTTC	CSANRDFYKNIQYF
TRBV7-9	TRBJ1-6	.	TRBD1	TGTGCCAGCAGCCCCGGGACAGCTTTCTTCTATAATTCACCCCTCCACTTT	CASSPGTAFFYNSPLHF
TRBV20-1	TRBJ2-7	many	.	TGCAGTGCTCTCCGGGACCACAGTGTGCAGTACTTC	CSALRDHSVQYF
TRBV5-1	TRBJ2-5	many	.	TGCGCCAGCAGCTTGGGACTATCAAGAGAGACCCAGTACTTC	CASSLGLSRETQYF
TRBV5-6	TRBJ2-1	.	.	TGTGCCAGCAGCTCCGGGCACAAGCAACGACTGTGGTTCTTC	CASSSGHKQRLWFF
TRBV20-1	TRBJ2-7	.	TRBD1	TGCAGTGTTGGACAGGGGGTTTCCTACGAGCAGTACTTC	CSVGQGVSYEQYF
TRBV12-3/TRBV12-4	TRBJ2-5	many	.	TGTGCCAGCAGTTTAAGTATACAAGAGACCCAGTACTTC	CASSLSIQETQYF
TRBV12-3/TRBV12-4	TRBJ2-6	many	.	TGTGCCAGCAGTTTCCCCCGCTTCAGGGCCAACGTCCTGACTTTC	CASSFPRFRANVLTF
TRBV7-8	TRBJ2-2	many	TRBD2	TGTGCCAGCAGCGGCGGGGGGGAGTTTTGGGCCGGGGAGCTGTTTTTT	CASSGGGEFWAGELFF
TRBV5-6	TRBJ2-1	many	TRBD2	TGTGCCAGCAGCTTGGGGGGACTAGCAAATGAGCAGTTCTTC	CASSLGGLANEQFF
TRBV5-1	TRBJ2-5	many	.	TGCGCCAGCAGCCCCGGAGGAGGGATAGAGACCCAGTACTTC	CASSPGGGIETQYF
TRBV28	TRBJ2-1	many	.	TGTGCCAGCAGTTTAGGGGCAGGGGGGCGTCCCTACAATGAGCAGTTCTTC	CASSLGAGGRPYNEQFF
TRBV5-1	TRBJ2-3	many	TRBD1	TGCGCCAGCAGCTTGGAAGGTGGGACAGCAAGAGATACGCAGTATTTT	CASSLEGGTARDTQYF
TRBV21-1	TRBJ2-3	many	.	TGTGCCAGCATCCATAGCACAGATACGCAGTATTTT	CASIHSTDTQYF
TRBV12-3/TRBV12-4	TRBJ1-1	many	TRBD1	TGTGCCAGCAGTTTACAGGGGGTGAACACTGAAGCTTTCTTT	CASSLQGVNTEAFF
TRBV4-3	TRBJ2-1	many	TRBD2	TGCGCCAGCAGCCAAGCGAAGACTAGCGGGAGGGCCGATGTTGGTAATGAGCAGTTCTTC	CASSQAKTSGRADVGNEQFF
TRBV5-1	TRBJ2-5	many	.	TGCGCCAGCAGCTTCCAGGCCGAAGAGACCCAGTACTTC	CASSFQAEETQYF
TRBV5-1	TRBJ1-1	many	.	TGCGCCAGCAGCTTGAGACGGAACACTGAAGCTTTCTTT	CASSLRRNTEAFF
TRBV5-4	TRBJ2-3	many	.	TGTGCCAGCAGCCCAGGGGGGCGGGTCTCGGGAGATACGCAGTATTTT	CASSPGGRVSGDTQYF
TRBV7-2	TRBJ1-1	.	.	TGTGCCAGCAGCGAAGGTTCGGCGATAAGGACTGAAGCTTTCTTT	CASSEGSAIRTEAFF
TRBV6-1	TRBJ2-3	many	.	TGTGCCAGCCCCACAGGGTTACCAGATACGCAGTATTTT	CASPTGLPDTQYF
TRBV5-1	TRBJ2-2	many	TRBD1	TGCGCCAGCAGCTTGCGGACAGGGAGCACCGGGGAGCTGTTTTTT	CASSLRTGSTGELFF
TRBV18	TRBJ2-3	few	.	TGTGCCAGCTCACCTTGGGGCAGCACAGATACGCAGTATTTT	CASSPWGSTDTQYF
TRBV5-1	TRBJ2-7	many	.	TGCGCCAGCAGCTTGCTTAGTGAAGAGCAGTACTTC	CASSLLSEEQYF
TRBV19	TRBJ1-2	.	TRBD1	TGTGCCAGTAGTCGACAGGGGATCCACTATGGCTACACCTTC	CASSRQGIHYGYTF
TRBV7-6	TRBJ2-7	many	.	TGTGCCAGCAGCTTACGGGTATTCTCCTACGAGCAGTACTTC	CASSLRVFSYEQYF
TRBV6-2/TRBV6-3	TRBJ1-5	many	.	TGTGCCAGCAGCGAAACAGGGAGCGGGCAGCCCCAGCATTTT	CASSETGSGQPQHF
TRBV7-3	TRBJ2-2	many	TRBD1	TGTGCCAGCAGCAACAGGGGGCCGGGCGCCGGGGAGCTGTTTTTT	CASSNRGPGAGELFF
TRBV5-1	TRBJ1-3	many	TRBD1	TGCGCCAGCAGCTCCGGGACAGGTGGAAACACCATATATTTT	CASSSGTGGNTIYF
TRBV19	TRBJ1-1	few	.	TGTGCCAGTAGTGAAGGGTGGTTACAGAACACTGAAGCTTTCTTT	CASSEGWLQNTEAFF
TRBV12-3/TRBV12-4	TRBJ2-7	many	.	TGTGCCAGCAGTTTTACGCCCGGCTTAGGCTACTACGAGCAGTACTTC	CASSFTPGLGYYEQYF
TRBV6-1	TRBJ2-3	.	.	TGTGCCAGCAGTGAAGCAGGAGACACAGATACGCAGTATTTT	CASSEAGDTDTQYF
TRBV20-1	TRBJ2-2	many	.	TGCAGTGCTAGCGGGCCCAGAAGTCCCACCGGGGAGCTGTTTTTT	CSASGPRSPTGELFF
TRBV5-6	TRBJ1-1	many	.	TGTGCCAGCAGCCTCCTGGGGCCGAACACTGAAGCTTTCTTT	CASSLLGPNTEAFF
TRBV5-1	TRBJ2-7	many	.	TGCGCCAGCAGCCCCGGGGCCAACGAGCAGTACTTC	CASSPGANEQYF
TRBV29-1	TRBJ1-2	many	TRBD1	TGCAGCACCCGGACAGGATCCAGCTACACCTTC	CSTRTGSSYTF
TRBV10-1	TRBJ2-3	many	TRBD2	TGCGCCAGCAGTACTAGCGGCACAGATACGCAGTATTTT	CASSTSGTDTQYF
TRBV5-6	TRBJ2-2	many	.	TGTGCCAGCAGCTTGTTGGAGGGCCCCGGGGAGCTGTTTTTT	CASSLLEGPGELFF